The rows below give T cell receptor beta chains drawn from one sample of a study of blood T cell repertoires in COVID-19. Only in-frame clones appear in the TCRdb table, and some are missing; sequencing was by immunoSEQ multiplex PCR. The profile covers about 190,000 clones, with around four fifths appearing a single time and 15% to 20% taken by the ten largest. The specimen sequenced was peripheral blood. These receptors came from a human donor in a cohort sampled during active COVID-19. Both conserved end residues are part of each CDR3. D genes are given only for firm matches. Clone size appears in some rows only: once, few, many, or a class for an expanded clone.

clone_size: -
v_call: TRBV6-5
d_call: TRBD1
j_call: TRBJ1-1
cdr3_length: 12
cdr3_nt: TGTGCCAGCACCAAGACAGGGGGTACGGCTTTCTTT
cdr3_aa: CASTKTGGTAFF

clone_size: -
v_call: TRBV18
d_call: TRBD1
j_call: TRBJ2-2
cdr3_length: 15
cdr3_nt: TGTGCCAGCTCCGCCAGGGACAGTAACACCGGGGAGCTGTTTTTT
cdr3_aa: CASSARDSNTGELFF

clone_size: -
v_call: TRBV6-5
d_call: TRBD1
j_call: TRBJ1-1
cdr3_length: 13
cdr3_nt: TGTGCCAGCAGTTACGGTCGGGACAGGGACGCTTTCTTT
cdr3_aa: CASSYGRDRDAFF

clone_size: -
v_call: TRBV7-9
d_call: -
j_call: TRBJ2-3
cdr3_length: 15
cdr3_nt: TGTGCCAGCAGCTTGGGAGGAATCGGCACAGATACGCAGTATTTT
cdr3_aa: CASSLGGIGTDTQYF

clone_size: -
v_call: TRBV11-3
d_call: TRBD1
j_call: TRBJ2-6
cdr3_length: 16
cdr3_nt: TGTGCCAGCAGCCGCGGACAGGGGTCTGGGGCCAACGTCCTGACTTTC
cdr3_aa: CASSRGQGSGANVLTF

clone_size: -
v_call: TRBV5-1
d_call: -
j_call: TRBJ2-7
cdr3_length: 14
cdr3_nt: TGCGCCAGCAGCATCCTACCGGTTGCCTACGAGCAGTACTTC
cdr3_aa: CASSILPVAYEQYF

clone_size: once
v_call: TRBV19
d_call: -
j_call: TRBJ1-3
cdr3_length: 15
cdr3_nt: TGTGCCAGTAGTAGACTAGGGGACCCCGGAAACACCATATATTTT
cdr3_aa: CASSRLGDPGNTIYF

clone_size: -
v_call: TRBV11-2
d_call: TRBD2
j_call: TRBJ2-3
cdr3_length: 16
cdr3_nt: TGTGCCAGCAGCTTAGTTTCAAGCGGGGGGGCAGATACGCAGTATTTT
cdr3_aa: CASSLVSSGGADTQYF

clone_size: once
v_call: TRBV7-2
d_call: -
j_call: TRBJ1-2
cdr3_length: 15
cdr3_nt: TGTGCCAGCAGCTTCCGACGGACTCGTAACTATGGCTACACCTTC
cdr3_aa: CASSFRRTRNYGYTF

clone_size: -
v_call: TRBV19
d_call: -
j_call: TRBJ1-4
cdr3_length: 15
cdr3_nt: TGTGCCAGTAGTCTTTCTATTGAAGCGGCCGTAAAACTGTTTTTT
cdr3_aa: CASSLSIEAAVKLFF

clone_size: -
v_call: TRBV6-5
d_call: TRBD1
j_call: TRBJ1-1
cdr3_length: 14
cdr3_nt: TGTGCCAGCAGGCTAACACAGGGGGCGGGGGAAGCTTTCTTT
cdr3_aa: CASRLTQGAGEAFF

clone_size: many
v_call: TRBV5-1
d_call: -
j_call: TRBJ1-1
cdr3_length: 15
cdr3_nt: TGCGCCAGCAGCTTGATGGGGGCCCAAAACACTGAAGCTTTCTTT
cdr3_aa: CASSLMGAQNTEAFF

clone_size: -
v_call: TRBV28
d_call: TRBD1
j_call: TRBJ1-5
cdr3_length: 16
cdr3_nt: TGTGCCAGCAGTCCGGCGGGACAGGGGGTTGGTCAGCCCCAGCATTTT
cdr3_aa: CASSPAGQGVGQPQHF

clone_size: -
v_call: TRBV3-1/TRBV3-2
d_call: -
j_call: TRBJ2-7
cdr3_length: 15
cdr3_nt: TGTGCCAGCAGCCCAACCCCTAGTACAGGGAACGAGCAGTACTTC
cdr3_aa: CASSPTPSTGNEQYF

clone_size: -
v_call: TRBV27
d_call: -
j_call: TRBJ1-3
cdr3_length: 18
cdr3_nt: TGTGCCAGCAGTCCCAGGGGTCCTGGGCTGAGCTCTGGAAACACCATATATTTT
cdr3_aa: CASSPRGPGLSSGNTIYF

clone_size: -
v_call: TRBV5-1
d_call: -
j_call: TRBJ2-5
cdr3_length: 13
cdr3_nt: TGCGCCAGCAGCGCGGGATCAGGAGAGACCCAGTACTTC
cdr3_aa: CASSAGSGETQYF

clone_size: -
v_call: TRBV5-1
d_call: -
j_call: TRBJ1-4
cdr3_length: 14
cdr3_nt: TGCGCCAGCAGCCCCGTTTCAACTAATGAAAAACTGTTTTTT
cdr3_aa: CASSPVSTNEKLFF

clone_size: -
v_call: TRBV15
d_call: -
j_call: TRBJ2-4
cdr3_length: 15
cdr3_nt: TGTGCCACCAGCAGATCACCACTGACGAGGGACATTCAGTACTTC
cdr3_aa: CATSRSPLTRDIQYF

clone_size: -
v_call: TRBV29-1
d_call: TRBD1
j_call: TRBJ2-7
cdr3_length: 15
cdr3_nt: TGCAGCGTTGAAGATGACAGGGGTGCCCACTACGAGCAGTACTTC
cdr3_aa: CSVEDDRGAHYEQYF

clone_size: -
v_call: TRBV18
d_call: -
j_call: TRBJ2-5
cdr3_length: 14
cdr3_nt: TGTGCCAGCTCACGTCGACAGCTACAAGAGACCCAGTACTTC
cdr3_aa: CASSRRQLQETQYF

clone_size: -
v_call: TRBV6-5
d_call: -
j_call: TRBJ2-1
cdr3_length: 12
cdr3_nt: TGTGCCAGCAGTTACCGCAGGGGTGAGCAGTTCTTC
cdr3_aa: CASSYRRGEQFF

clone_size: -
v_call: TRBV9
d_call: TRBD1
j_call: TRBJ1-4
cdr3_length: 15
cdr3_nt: TGTGCCAGCAGCGTATCACAGGGGCCCAATGAAAAACTGTTTTTT
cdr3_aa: CASSVSQGPNEKLFF

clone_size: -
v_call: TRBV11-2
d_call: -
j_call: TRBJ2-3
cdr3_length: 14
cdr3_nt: TGTGCCAGCAGCTTAGCGGGGGGCTGGGATACGCAGTATTTT
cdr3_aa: CASSLAGGWDTQYF

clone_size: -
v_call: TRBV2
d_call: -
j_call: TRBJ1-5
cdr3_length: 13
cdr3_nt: TGTGCCAGCAGTGGGGGGGATGGACAGCCCCAGCATTTT
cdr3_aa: CASSGGDGQPQHF

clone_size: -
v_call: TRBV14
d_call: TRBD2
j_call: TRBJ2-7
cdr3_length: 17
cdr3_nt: TGTGCCAGCAGCCTGAGGGGCGGGAGCCTTCAAGGTGGCGAGCAGTACTTC
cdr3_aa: CASSLRGGSLQGGEQYF

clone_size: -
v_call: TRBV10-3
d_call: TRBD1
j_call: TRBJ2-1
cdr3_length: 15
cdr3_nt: TGTGCCATCAGCTTGGCGACAGGGGGTAATAATGAGCAGTTCTTC
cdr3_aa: CAISLATGGNNEQFF

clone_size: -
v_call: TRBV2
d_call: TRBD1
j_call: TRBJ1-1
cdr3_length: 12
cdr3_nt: TGTGCCAGCAGTCTCCTCACAGGGGCCGCTTTCTTT
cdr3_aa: CASSLLTGAAFF

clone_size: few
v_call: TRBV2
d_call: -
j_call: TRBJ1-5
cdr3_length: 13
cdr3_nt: TGTGCCACCGGACTAAATAGCAATCAGCCCCAGCATTTT
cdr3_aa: CATGLNSNQPQHF

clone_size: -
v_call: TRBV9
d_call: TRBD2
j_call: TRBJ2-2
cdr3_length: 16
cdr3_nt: TGTGCCAGCAGCGTAGACGTAGCGGGAGGTCTCAGGGAGCTGTTTTTT
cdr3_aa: CASSVDVAGGLRELFF

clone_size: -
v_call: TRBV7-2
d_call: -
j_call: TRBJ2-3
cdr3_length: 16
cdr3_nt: TGTGCCAGCAGCTTAATTGCGGATCCCTCCACAGATACGCAGTATTTT
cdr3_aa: CASSLIADPSTDTQYF

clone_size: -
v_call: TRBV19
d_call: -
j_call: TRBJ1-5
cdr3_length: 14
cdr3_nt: TGTGCCAGTAGTATACCCGGTGGTATTCAGCCCCAGCATTTT
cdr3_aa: CASSIPGGIQPQHF

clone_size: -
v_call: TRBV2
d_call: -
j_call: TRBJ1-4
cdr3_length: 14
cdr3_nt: TGTGCCAGCAGGGACCCGGGGGAGGCACAAAAACTGTTTTTT
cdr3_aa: CASRDPGEAQKLFF

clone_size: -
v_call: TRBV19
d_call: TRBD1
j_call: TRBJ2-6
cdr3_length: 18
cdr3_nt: TGTGCCATAGGGAAATTGGGACAGGGGGCCTCTGGGGCCAACGTCCTGACTTTC
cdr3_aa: CAIGKLGQGASGANVLTF

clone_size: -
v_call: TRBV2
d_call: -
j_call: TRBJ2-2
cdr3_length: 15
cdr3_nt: TGTGCCAGCAGTGAACAGGGAAGCGACACCGGGGAGCTGTTTTTT
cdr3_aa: CASSEQGSDTGELFF

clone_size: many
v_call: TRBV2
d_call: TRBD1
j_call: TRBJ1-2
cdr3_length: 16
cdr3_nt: TGTGCCAGCAGTGAGAGGAGAACGGGACAGGTGAAAGGCTACACCTTC
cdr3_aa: CASSERRTGQVKGYTF

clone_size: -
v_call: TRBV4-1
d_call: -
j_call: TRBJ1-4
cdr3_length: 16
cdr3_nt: TGCGCCAGCAGCCAAGATCTCCTACCAACTAATGAAAAACTGTTTTTT
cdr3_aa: CASSQDLLPTNEKLFF

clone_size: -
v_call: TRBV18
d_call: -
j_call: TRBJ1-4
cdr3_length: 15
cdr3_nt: TGTGCCAGCTCACCACCGGGGAGGATTAATGAAAAACTGTTTTTT
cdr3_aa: CASSPPGRINEKLFF

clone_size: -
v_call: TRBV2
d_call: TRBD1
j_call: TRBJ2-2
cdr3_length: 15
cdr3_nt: TGTGCCAGCAGTCAACAGGGGAGATATCCCGGGGAGCTGTTTTTT
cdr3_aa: CASSQQGRYPGELFF

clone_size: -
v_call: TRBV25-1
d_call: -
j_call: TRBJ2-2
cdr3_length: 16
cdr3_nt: TGTGCCAGCAGTGAAGCTTTCCTTTGGGGAGGCGGGGAGCTGTTTTTT
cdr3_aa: CASSEAFLWGGGELFF

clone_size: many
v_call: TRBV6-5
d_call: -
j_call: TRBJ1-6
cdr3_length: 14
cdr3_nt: TGTGCCAGCAGTTCCGGCTCCTATAATTCACCCCTCCACTTT
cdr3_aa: CASSSGSYNSPLHF

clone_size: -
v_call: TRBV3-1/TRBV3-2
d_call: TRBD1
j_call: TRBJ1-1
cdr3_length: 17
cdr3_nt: TGTGCCAGCAGCCCTCAATGGGGGACAGGGCTAAAGACTGAAGCTTTCTTT
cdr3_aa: CASSPQWGTGLKTEAFF

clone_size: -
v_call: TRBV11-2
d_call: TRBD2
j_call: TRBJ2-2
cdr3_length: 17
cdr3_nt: TGTGCCAGCAGCTTTTCGCTAGCGGGAGGTTTTAGCGGGGAGCTGTTTTTT
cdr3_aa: CASSFSLAGGFSGELFF

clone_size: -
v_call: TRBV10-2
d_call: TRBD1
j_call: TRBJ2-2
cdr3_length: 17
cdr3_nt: TGCGCCAGCAGTGAGTCAAGGGCAGGGGGCAACACCGGGGAGCTGTTTTTT
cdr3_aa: CASSESRAGGNTGELFF

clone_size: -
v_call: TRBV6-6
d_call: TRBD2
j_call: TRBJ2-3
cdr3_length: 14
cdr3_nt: TGTGCCAGCTTAAGCGGGGGGGCCGCAGATACGCAGTATTTT
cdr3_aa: CASLSGGAADTQYF

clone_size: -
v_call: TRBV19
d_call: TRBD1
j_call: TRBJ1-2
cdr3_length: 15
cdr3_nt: TGTGCCAGTAGTCAAACGACAGGGGGGAATTTTGGCTACACCTTC
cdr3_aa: CASSQTTGGNFGYTF

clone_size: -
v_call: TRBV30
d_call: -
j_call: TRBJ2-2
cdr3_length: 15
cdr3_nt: TGTGCCTGGAGTGTGGCAGGGTCGGTCACCGGGGAGCTGTTTTTT
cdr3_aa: CAWSVAGSVTGELFF

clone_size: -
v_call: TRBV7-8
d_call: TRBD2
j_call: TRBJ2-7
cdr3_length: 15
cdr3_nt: TGTGCCAGCAGCTCTGCTAGCGGGAGCTTCAACGAGCAGTACTTC
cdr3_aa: CASSSASGSFNEQYF

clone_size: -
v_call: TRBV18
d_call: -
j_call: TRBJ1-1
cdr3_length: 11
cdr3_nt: TGTGCCAGCTCAAGAGACACTGAAGCTTTCTTT
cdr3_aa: CASSRDTEAFF

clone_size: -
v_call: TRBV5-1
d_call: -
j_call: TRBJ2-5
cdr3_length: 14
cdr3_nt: TGCGCCAGCAGCTTGTCAGGGGCTGAGGAGACCCAGTACTTC
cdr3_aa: CASSLSGAEETQYF

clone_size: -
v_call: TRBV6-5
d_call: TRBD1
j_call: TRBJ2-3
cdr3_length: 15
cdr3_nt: TGTGCCAGCAGTCAGGGCCCGGGACAGGGAGTTACGCAGTATTTT
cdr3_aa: CASSQGPGQGVTQYF

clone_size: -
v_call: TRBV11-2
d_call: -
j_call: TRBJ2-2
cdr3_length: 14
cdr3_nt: TGTGCCAGCAGCTTAGAGCGTAACACCGGGGAGCTGTTTTTT
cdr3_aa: CASSLERNTGELFF

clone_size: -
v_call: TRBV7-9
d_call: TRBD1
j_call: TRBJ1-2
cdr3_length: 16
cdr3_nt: TGTGCCAGCCGCTTCCTATCCGGGACAGACAGCTATGGCTACACCTTC
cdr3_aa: CASRFLSGTDSYGYTF

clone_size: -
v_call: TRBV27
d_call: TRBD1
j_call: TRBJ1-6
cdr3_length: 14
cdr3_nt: TGTGCCAGCAACCGACAGGGGCCAAATTCACCCCTCCACTTT
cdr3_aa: CASNRQGPNSPLHF

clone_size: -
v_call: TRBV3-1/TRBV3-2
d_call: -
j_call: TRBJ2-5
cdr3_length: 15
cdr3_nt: TGTGCCAGCACCCCGGGAGGGGGCTTTCGAGAGACCCAGTACTTC
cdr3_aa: CASTPGGGFRETQYF

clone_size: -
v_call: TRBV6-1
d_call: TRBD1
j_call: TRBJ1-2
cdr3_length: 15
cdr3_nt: TGTGCCAGCAGTGACCGGACAGGGACAATCTATGGCTACACCTTC
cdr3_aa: CASSDRTGTIYGYTF

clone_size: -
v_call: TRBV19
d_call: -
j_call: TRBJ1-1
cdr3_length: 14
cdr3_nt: TGTGCCAGTAGTATACGGGGAGGAGGTACTGAAGCTTTCTTT
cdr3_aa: CASSIRGGGTEAFF

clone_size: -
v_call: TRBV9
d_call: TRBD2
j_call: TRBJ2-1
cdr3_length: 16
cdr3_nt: TGTGCCAGCAGCGTAAAGGCGGGAGGCTCGGGCAATGAGCAGTTCTTC
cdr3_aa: CASSVKAGGSGNEQFF

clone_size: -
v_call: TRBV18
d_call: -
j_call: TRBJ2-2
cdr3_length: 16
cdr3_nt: TGTGCCAGCTCCGTCACCGGGTATGAGCGGACCGGGGAGCTGTTTTTT
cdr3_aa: CASSVTGYERTGELFF

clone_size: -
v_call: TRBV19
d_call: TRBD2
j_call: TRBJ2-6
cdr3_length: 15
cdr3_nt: TGTGCCAGTAGTGGGAGGGACTCTGGGGCCAACGTCCTGACTTTC
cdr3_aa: CASSGRDSGANVLTF

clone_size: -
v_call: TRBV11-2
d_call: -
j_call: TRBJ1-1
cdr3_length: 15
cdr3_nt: TGTGCCAGCAGCTCTAGCGCTCTAGGGAACACTGAAGCTTTCTTT
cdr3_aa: CASSSSALGNTEAFF